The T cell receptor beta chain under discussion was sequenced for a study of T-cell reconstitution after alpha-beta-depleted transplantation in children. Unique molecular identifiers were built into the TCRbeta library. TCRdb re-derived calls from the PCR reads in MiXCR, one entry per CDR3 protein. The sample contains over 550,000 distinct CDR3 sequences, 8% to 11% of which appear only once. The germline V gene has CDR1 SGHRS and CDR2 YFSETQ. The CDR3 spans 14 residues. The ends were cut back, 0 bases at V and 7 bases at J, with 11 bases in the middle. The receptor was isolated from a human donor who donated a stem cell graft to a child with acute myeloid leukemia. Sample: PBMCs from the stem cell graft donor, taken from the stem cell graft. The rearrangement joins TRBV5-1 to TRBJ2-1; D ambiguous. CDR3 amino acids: CASSLDWSGNEQFF. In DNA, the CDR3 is TGCGCCAGCAGCTTGGATTGGAGTGGGAATGAGCAGTTCTTC.